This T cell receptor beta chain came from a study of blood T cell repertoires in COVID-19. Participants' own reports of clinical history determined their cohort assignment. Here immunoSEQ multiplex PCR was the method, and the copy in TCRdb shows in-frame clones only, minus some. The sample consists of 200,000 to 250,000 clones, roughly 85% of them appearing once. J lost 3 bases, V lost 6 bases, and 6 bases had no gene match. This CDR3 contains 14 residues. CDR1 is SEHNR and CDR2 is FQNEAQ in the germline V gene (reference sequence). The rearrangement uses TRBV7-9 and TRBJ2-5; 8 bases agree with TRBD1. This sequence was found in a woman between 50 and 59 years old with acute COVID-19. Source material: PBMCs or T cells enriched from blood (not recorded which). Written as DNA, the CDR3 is TGTGCCAGCAGATACATGGACAGGGAAGAGACCCAGTACTTC. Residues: CASRYMDREETQYF. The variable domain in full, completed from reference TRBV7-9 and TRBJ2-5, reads DTGVSQNPRHKITKRGQNVTFRCDPISEHNRLYWYRQTLGQGPEFLTYFQNEAQLEKSRLLSDRFSAERPKGSFSTLEIQRTEQGDSAMYLCASRYMDREETQYFGPGTRLLVL.